The 20 T cell receptor beta chains below were found in one sample sequenced in a study of shared clonotypes between healthy human individuals. TCRdb keeps only in-frame clones here, not all; method: immunoSEQ multiplex PCR. Found here are around 1.6 million clones, 95% to 99% of them singletons; the top ten hold roughly 0.45%. Sequenced material: naive CD4+ T cells sorted from blood. Indicated subset: CD45RA+ positively selected. The receptors derive from a man aged 25-45 years in good health.

This rearrangement joins TRBV14 to TRBJ2-7; 7 bases agree with TRBD1. The CDR3 is made up of 16 amino acids. Losses at the gene ends were 4 bases for V and 7 bases for J; bases not matched to a gene: 16. Per the germline V gene, CDR1 is SGHDN and CDR2 is FVKESK. The CDR3 bases are TGTGCCAGCAGCCCTCGGACAGGTAGCCCACCTTGGGAGCAGTACTTC. Protein product: CASSPRTGSPPWEQYF.

This chain links TRBV5-1 with TRBJ2-7, with 10 bases matching TRBD1. Trimming cost V 4 bases and J 3 bases; bases outside gene matches: 4. The V gene's germline CDR1 is SGHRS and CDR2 YFSETQ. This CDR3 has 14 amino acids. The CDR3 protein is CASSGWTGGYEQYF. In DNA form, the CDR3 reads TGCGCCAGCAGCGGTTGGACAGGGGGCTACGAGCAGTACTTC.

V usage is TRBV7-6 and J usage is TRBJ1-3; the D is unclear. This CDR3 has 16 amino acids. V was cut by 1 base and J by 7 bases, with 17 bases left in between. Germline values: CDR1 SGHVS, CDR2 FNYEAQ. As DNA, the CDR3 is TGTGCCAGCAGCTTAGGACTCTCCCAAGCACGGAACACCATATATTTT. Encoded protein: CASSLGLSQARNTIYF.

The chain employs TRBV18 and TRBJ1-5; a possible D gene is TRBD1 (5 bases). V lost 1 base, J lost 6 bases, and 10 bases lay in between. The V gene's germline CDR1 is KGHSH and CDR2 LQKENI. There are 14 residues in the CDR3. The CDR3 bases are TGTGCCAGCTCACCACTTCAGGGCTCTCAGCCCCAGCATTTT. Protein: CASSPLQGSQPQHF.

V gene TRBV2 combines with J gene TRBJ2-1; no reliable D call. CDR1 is SNHLY and CDR2 is FYNNEI in the germline V gene. The ends were cut back, 7 bases at V and 7 bases at J, with 5 bases in the middle. The CDR3 covers 10 residues. CDR3 DNA sequence: TGTGCCAGCACCAGGAATGAGCAGTTCTTC. It translates to CASTRNEQFF. The full variable domain, in which reference TRBV2 and TRBJ2-1 provide the parts outside the CDR3, is EPEVTQTPSHQVTQMGQEVILRCVPISNHLYFYWYRQILGQKVEFLVSFYNNEISEKSEIFDDQFSVERPDGSNFTLKIRSTKLEDSAMYFCASTRNEQFFGPGTRLTVL.

V gene TRBV14 combines with J gene TRBJ2-5; 11 bases are a match to TRBD2. V was clipped by 3 bases and J by 4 bases; unmatched bases: 16. This CDR3 is built from 19 residues. Germline V gene data show CDR1 as SGHDN and CDR2 as FVKESK. The CDR3 nucleotides read TGTGCCAGCAGCCATGGATTTCTAGCGGGAGGCTCCCTGGGAGAGACCCAGTACTTC. This encodes CASSHGFLAGGSLGETQYF.

V is TRBV7-3 and J is TRBJ1-3; TRBD1 aligns across 8 bases. There are 15 residues in the CDR3. The germline V gene encodes CDR1 SGHTA and CDR2 FQGTGA. The trim removed 3 bases at V and 0 bases at J, leaving 1 base unmatched. The CDR3 DNA follows: TGTGCCAGCAGCTTCACAGGGGGCTCTGGAAACACCATATATTTT. It encodes CASSFTGGSGNTIYF.

The J gene is TRBJ1-1, the V gene TRBV25-1; D perhaps matches TRBD1 (6 bases). Germline V gene data show CDR1 as MGHDK and CDR2 as SYGVNS. V lost 3 bases and J 1 base, leaving 12 bases between the germline ends. The CDR3 totals 15 residues. The CDR3 protein is CASSEVGGGNTEAFF. Here the CDR3 DNA reads TGTGCCAGCAGTGAGGTAGGGGGGGGGAACACTGAAGCTTTCTTT.

This clone occurred once. The V gene is TRBV5-1, the J gene TRBJ2-5; 9 bases align to TRBD1. Germline CDR1 reads SGHRS; CDR2 reads YFSETQ. V shed 2 bases and J 6 bases; nucleotides not matched to a gene: 14. This CDR3 is 17 amino acids long. CDR3 coding DNA: TGCGCCAGCAGCTTAAATACAGGGGGCACCAGCTCGAAGACCCAGTACTTC. This codes for CASSLNTGGTSSKTQYF.

The gene calls are TRBV9 and TRBJ1-1; possible D gene TRBD1, 5 bases. Looked up from germline, CDR1 is SGDLS and CDR2 is YYNGEE. The ends were cut back, 7 bases at V and 1 base at J, with 11 bases in the middle. This CDR3 is 13 amino acids long. The CDR3 region has the DNA TGTGCCAGCGCGCCAACAGGGAACACTGAAGCTTTCTTT. Translation: CASAPTGNTEAFF.

The gene calls are TRBV30 and TRBJ2-1, with 7 nucleotides matching TRBD2. Trimming at V came to 0 bases and at J to 9 bases, leaving 11 bases not matched to a gene. The CDR3 spans 15 residues. Germline V gene data show CDR1 as GTSNPN and CDR2 as SVGIG (reference sequence). The CDR3 sequence is CAWSVRASGRAEQFF. The CDR3 DNA reads as TGTGCCTGGAGTGTACGGGCTAGCGGTCGGGCTGAGCAGTTCTTC.

V usage is TRBV4-3 and J usage is TRBJ2-7, with D perhaps TRBD1 or TRBD2 (5 bases each). The CDR3 has 15 amino acids. Looked up from germline, CDR1 is LGHNA and CDR2 is YSLEER. Trimming cost V 3 bases and J 0 bases, with 12 bases left between them. The CDR3 reads CASSQALGVSYEQYF. CDR3 coding DNA: TGCGCCAGCAGCCAGGCCTTGGGGGTCTCCTACGAGCAGTACTTC.

CDR3 protein: CASSIDRGPSNQPQHF. In DNA, the CDR3 is TGTGCCAGTAGTATAGATAGGGGGCCTAGCAATCAGCCCCAGCATTTT. The genes are TRBV19 and TRBJ1-5, with 7 bases lining up with TRBD1. This CDR3 comprises 16 residues. V shed 0 bases and J 0 bases; nucleotides not matched to a gene: 2. Germline loops: CDR1 LNHDA, CDR2 SQIVND (reference sequence). The full variable domain, in which reference TRBV19 and TRBJ1-5 provide the parts outside the CDR3, is DGGITQSPKYLFRKEGQNVTLSCEQNLNHDAMYWYRQDPGQGLRLIYYSQIVNDFQKGDIAEGYSVSREKKESFPLTVTSAQKNPTAFYLCASSIDRGPSNQPQHFGDGTRLSIL.

The chain employs TRBV18 and TRBJ2-1, with 13 positions matching TRBD2. Germline V gene lookup returns CDR1 KGHSH and CDR2 LQKENI. This CDR3 is 15 amino acids long. V was pared by 2 bases and J by 7 bases, with 2 bases of the junction left unmatched. This CDR3 is CASSPTSGRANEQFF. The DNA for the CDR3 is TGTGCCAGCTCACCAACTAGCGGGAGGGCTAATGAGCAGTTCTTC.

The rearrangement uses TRBV19 and TRBJ2-7; a weak D match, TRBD1 (6 bases). This CDR3 spans 14 amino acids. Deletions cut 4 bases from V and 3 bases from J, with 13 bases between. Looked up from germline, CDR1 is LNHDA and CDR2 is SQIVND (reference sequence). DNA for the CDR3: TGTGCCAGTAGTACACAGGGTGTAGGCTACGAGCAGTACTTC. Translated: CASSTQGVGYEQYF.

The rearrangement links TRBV27 to TRBJ1-2; TRBD1 matches 10 bases. The ends lost 5 bases at V and 5 bases at J; junction bases unmatched: 5. Germline CDR1 and CDR2: MNHEY and SMNVEV (reference sequence). The CDR3 runs to 14 residues. The CDR3 region has the DNA TGTGCCAGCAGTGGGCGACAGGGGGCTTATGGCTACACCTTC. The encoded protein is CASSGRQGAYGYTF.

Comments on this clone: This same CDR3 is encoded by further DNA sequences in the sample. The V call is TRBV15, the J call TRBJ2-2; D remains ambiguous. Germline CDR1 LNHNV, CDR2 YYDKDF (reference sequence). CDR3 length equals 13 residues. Trimming pared 0 bases from V and 5 bases from J, leaving 4 bases between. The CDR3 nucleotides are TGTGCCACCAGCAGAGACCTTACCGGGGAGCTGTTTTTT. Protein sequence: CATSRDLTGELFF.

The V call is TRBV18, the J call TRBJ1-2; 12 bases match TRBD1. V lost 4 bases, J lost 7 bases, and 4 bases stayed unmatched. The germline gives CDR1 KGHSH, CDR2 LQKENI. The CDR3 is made up of 14 amino acids. In DNA, the CDR3 is TGTGCCAGCTCACTCGGGACAGGGGGCATTGGCTACACCTTC. It yields the protein CASSLGTGGIGYTF.

The chain couples TRBV29-1 to TRBJ2-5, with 8 bases lining up with TRBD1. This CDR3 is built from 14 residues. Unmatched junction bases numbered 9, after V lost 7 bases and J lost 2 bases. CDR1 and CDR2 (germline): SQVTM, ANQGSEA. CDR3 DNA sequence: TGCAGCGCTCTACCGACAGGGGCACAAGAGACCCAGTACTTC. As protein: CSALPTGAQETQYF. Full variable domain (missing parts from reference TRBV29-1 and TRBJ2-5): SAVISQKPSRDICQRGTSLTIQCQVDSQVTMMFWYRQQPGQSLTLIATANQGSEATYESGFVIDKFPISRPNLTFSTLTVSNMSPEDSSIYLCSALPTGAQETQYFGPGTRLLVL.

The CDR3 loop reads CASSQTSGRQETQYF. CDR3 DNA sequence: TGCGCCAGCAGCCAAACTAGCGGGAGACAAGAGACCCAGTACTTC. The chain recombines TRBV4-1 with TRBJ2-5, with 11 nucleotides matching TRBD2. CDR1 and CDR2 (germline): MGHRA, YSYEKL. The CDR3 loop spans 15 amino acids. With V trimmed by 2 bases and J by 2 bases, 1 base remained unmatched.